The T cell receptor (beta chain) described here comes from a study of shared clonotypes between healthy human individuals. Germline lookup yields CDR1 GTSNPN and CDR2 SVGIG (reference sequence). V shed 5 bases and J 4 bases; nucleotides not matched to a gene: 4. This CDR3 contains 12 residues. About this clone: The target antigen is unknown.

Study-wide results and limits: In the sorted subsets, rarefaction showed sequencing was incomplete despite large depth. Tissue TCR repertoires likely differ from these blood-only repertoires. Naive subsets, compared against memory subsets, generally had larger estimated richness values.

Assay used: immunoSEQ multiplex PCR; TCRdb lists only in-frame clones, some missing. Of over 850,000 clones listed, about 84% were seen once; the top ten hold 0.6% to 0.7%. The sequence was collected from a man aged 18 to 30 in good health. Some clones in this sample may be carry-over from other donors' samples. Sequencing was performed on memory CD4+ T cells from PBMCs. The subset was: CD45RA-negative fraction. The gene calls are TRBV30 and TRBJ1-2; 7 nucleotides match TRBD1. As DNA, the CDR3 is TGTGCCTGGGACCAGGGGGGCTATGGCTACACCTTC. It yields the protein CAWDQGGYGYTF.